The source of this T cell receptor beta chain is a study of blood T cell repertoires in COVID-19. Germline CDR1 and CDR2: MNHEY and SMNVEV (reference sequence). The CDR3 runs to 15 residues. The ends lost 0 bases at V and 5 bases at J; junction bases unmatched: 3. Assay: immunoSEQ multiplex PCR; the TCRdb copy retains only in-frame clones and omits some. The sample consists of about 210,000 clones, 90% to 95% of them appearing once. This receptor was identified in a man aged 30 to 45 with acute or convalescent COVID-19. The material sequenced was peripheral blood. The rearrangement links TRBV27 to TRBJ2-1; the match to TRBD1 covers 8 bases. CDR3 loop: CASSLSGTGDNEQFF. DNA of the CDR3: TGTGCCAGCAGTTTATCCGGGACAGGCGACAATGAGCAGTTCTTC.